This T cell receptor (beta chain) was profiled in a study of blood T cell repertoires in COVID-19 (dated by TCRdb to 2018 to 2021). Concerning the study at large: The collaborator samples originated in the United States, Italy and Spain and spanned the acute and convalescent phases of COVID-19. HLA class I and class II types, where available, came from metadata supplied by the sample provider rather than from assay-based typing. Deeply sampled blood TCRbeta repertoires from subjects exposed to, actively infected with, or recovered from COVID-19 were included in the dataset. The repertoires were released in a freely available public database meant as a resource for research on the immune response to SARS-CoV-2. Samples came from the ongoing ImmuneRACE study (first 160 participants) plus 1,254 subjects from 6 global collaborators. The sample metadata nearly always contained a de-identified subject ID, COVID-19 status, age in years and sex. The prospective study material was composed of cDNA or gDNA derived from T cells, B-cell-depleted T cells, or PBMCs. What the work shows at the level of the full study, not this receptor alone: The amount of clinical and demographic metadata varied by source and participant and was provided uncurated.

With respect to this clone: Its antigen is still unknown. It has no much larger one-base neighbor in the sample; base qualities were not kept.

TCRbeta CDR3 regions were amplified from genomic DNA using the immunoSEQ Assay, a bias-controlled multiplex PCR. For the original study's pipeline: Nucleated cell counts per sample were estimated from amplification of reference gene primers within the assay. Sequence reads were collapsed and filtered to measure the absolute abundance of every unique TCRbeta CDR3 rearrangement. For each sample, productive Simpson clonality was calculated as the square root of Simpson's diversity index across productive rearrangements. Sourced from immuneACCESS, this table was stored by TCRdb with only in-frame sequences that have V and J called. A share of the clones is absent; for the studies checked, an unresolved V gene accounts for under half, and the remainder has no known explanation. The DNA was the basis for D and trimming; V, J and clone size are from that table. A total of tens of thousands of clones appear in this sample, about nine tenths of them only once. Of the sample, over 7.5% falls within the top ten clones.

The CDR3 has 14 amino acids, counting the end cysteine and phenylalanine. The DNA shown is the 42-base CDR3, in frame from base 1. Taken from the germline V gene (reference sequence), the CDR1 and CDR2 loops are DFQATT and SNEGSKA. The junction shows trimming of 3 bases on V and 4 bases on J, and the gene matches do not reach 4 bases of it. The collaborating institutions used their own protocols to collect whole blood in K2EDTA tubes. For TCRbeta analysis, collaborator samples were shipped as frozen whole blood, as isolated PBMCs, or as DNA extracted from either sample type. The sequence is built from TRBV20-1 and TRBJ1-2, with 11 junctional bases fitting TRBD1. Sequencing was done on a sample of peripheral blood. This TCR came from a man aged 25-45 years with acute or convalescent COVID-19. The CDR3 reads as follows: CSASSGTGGYGYTF. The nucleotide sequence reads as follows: TGCAGTGCTAGTAGCGGGACAGGGGGCTATGGCTACACCTTC.